This T cell receptor beta chain was sequenced in a study of CD8 T cells in Susac syndrome. Study summary: Sequenced Susac syndrome patients included roughly 6 with clinically active disease and roughly 8 in remission. Treatment status at blood draw for the Susac syndrome patients was therapy-naive, corticosteroids, or intravenous immunoglobulin alone.

CDR3 length: 17 amino acids. V lost 4 bases to trimming and J lost 0 bases, with 16 bases between them. Germline CDR1 is KGHSH and CDR2 is LQKENI. The RNA, about 0.5 to 1 ug, was put through reverse transcription using random hexamers. immunoSEQ multiplex PCR amplified TCR beta CDR3 across 54 Vbeta, 13 Jbeta. TCRdb independently ran MiXCR on the immunoSEQ multiplex PCR reads; one entry per CDR3 protein. This table holds tens of thousands of distinct CDR3 sequences, about 94% found once. Recently defined diagnostic criteria for definite or probable disease were fulfilled by Susac syndrome patients. The sample consisted of CD4+ T cells from PBMCs. The chain couples TRBV18 to TRBJ2-4; tentatively, D is TRBD1 (6 bases). This receptor was identified in a human donor with Susac syndrome. CDR3 nucleotides: TGTGCCAGCTCACTACAGGGACCTGGGTTAGCCAAAAACATTCAGTACTTC. Amino acids: CASSLQGPGLAKNIQYF.